These T cell receptor beta chains were read from a single sample in a study of T-cell memory formation after mild COVID-19. TCRdb fed the 5' RACE reads into MiXCR, producing one record per CDR3 protein. The sample shows roughly 480,000 distinct CDR3 sequences, around 27% of them seen only once. Sequenced sample: PBMCs or a T cell subset sorted from them (not recorded which). The receptors were sampled from an adult woman who had mild COVID-19 (a few samples of this study predate the infection). Cell type and time point are not known. Each CDR3 is given with its conserved first and last residue. The D gene is left open where the match is weak. Clone size, where shown, is once, few, many, or a class for clones that have expanded.

CASSVGTGLSYEQYF | TGTGCCAGCAGCGTAGGGACAGGGCTTTCCTACGAGCAGTACTTC | TRBJ2-7 | TRBV9 | TRBD1 | few
CASSSGRLGETQYF | TGCGCCAGCAGCTCCGGCCGTCTCGGGGAGACCCAGTACTTC | TRBJ2-5 | TRBV5-1 | NA | NA
CAISESPTVSQETQYF | TGTGCCATCAGTGAGTCGCCGACAGTCTCACAAGAGACCCAGTACTTC | TRBJ2-5 | TRBV10-3 | NA | few
CASSQGREGTRPYEQYF | TGCGCCAGCAGCCAAGGAAGGGAGGGGACTAGACCCTACGAGCAGTACTTC | TRBJ2-7 | TRBV4-3 | TRBD2 | few
CASRDRVAPDTQYF | TGCGCCAGCCGGGACAGGGTGGCCCCAGATACGCAGTATTTT | TRBJ2-3 | TRBV5-1 | TRBD1 | NA
CSARTALAGGYEQFF | TGCAGTGCTAGAACCGCACTAGCGGGGGGTTATGAGCAGTTCTTC | TRBJ2-1 | TRBV20-1 | TRBD2 | NA
CASSEARREELYGYTF | TGTGCCAGCAGTGAAGCGCGTCGGGAAGAACTCTATGGCTACACCTTC | TRBJ1-2 | TRBV2 | NA | few
CASSLSGGGGNTIYF | TGTGCCAGCAGCTTATCCGGGGGTGGTGGAAACACCATATATTTT | TRBJ1-3 | TRBV7-6 | NA | NA
CSANLPGEYTEAFF | TGCAGTGCTAACTTGCCAGGGGAGTACACTGAAGCTTTCTTT | TRBJ1-1 | TRBV20-1 | NA | NA
CASISGSRGAEAFF | TGTGCCAGCATCTCAGGGAGCCGGGGCGCTGAAGCTTTCTTT | TRBJ1-1 | TRBV6-5 | NA | NA
CASSLGGERNEQFF | TGTGCCAGCAGCTTAGGGGGGGAACGCAATGAGCAGTTCTTC | TRBJ2-1 | TRBV7-8 | NA | NA
CASGLGPQRGYNEQFF | TGCGCCAGCGGTCTGGGGCCCCAGCGGGGCTACAATGAGCAGTTCTTC | TRBJ2-1 | TRBV5-1 | TRBD2 | NA
CATSDLRGETTYNEQFF | TGTGCCACCAGTGATTTGCGGGGGGAGACGACCTACAATGAGCAGTTCTTC | TRBJ2-1 | TRBV24-1 | TRBD2 | NA
CASRPGQGWDTEAFF | TGTGCCAGCAGGCCCGGACAGGGTTGGGACACTGAAGCTTTCTTT | TRBJ1-1 | TRBV2 | TRBD1 | once
CSVVDRGQNEQFF | TGCAGCGTTGTGGACAGGGGCCAGAATGAGCAGTTCTTC | TRBJ2-1 | TRBV29-1 | TRBD1 | NA
CASSQDRVGTSGISYEQYF | TGCGCCAGCAGCCAAGATAGAGTCGGGACTAGCGGGATTTCCTACGAGCAGTACTTC | TRBJ2-7 | TRBV4-1 | TRBD2 | few
CSARGNLVRGIYGYTF | TGCAGTGCTAGAGGGAATTTGGTACGGGGGATCTATGGCTACACCTTC | TRBJ1-2 | TRBV20-1 | NA | few
CASSLYGNSYEQYF | TGTGCCAGCAGTTTATATGGGAACTCCTACGAGCAGTACTTC | TRBJ2-7 | TRBV27 | NA | NA
CASSHYGRGPLWAFF | TGTGCCAGTAGTCATTACGGCAGGGGACCGCTGTGGGCTTTCTTT | TRBJ1-1 | TRBV19 | NA | NA
CASSNPGRINYGYTF | TGTGCCAGCAGTAATCCGGGACGTATAAACTATGGCTACACCTTC | TRBJ1-2 | TRBV7-2 | NA | few
CASTIRDSGANVLTF | TGTGCCAGTACCATAAGGGATTCTGGGGCCAACGTCCTGACTTTC | TRBJ2-6 | TRBV19 | NA | NA
CASSPFGAGGPDTQYF | TGTGCCAGCAGCCCCTTTGGTGCGGGAGGGCCAGATACGCAGTATTTT | TRBJ2-3 | TRBV7-2 | TRBD2 | few
CASGTGRGGTEAFF | TGTGCCAGTGGAACAGGTCGCGGGGGCACTGAAGCTTTCTTT | TRBJ1-1 | TRBV19 | NA | NA
CAERAGGPYNEQFF | TGTGCAGAACGAGCGGGGGGGCCCTACAATGAGCAGTTCTTC | TRBJ2-1 | TRBV30 | TRBD2 | NA
CASSLDREETQYF | TGTGCCAGCAGCTTGGACAGGGAAGAGACCCAGTACTTC | TRBJ2-5 | TRBV12-3/TRBV12-4 | TRBD1 | few
CATSGDIRKKLFF | TGTGCCACATCGGGGGATATCCGAAAAAAACTGTTTTTT | TRBJ1-4 | TRBV15 | NA | few
CASSPEPAKNIQYF | TGTGCCAGCAGCCCCGAACCAGCCAAAAACATTCAGTACTTC | TRBJ2-4 | TRBV7-2 | NA | NA
CSARPLAGGWETQYF | TGCAGTGCTAGGCCCCTAGCGGGGGGCTGGGAGACCCAGTACTTC | TRBJ2-5 | TRBV20-1 | TRBD2 | few
CASSAAGLAGGIDTQYF | TGTGCCAGCAGCGCAGCGGGACTAGCGGGAGGAATAGATACGCAGTATTTT | TRBJ2-3 | TRBV9 | TRBD2 | NA
CAIRQGPNTEAFF | TGTGCCATCAGGCAGGGACCCAACACTGAAGCTTTCTTT | TRBJ1-1 | TRBV10-3 | NA | few
CASSRSGSGYNEQFF | TGTGCCAGCAGCCGGAGCGGGAGTGGATACAATGAGCAGTTCTTC | TRBJ2-1 | TRBV11-2 | TRBD2 | few
CASSQEGRGSEQFF | TGCGCCAGCAGCCAAGAAGGCCGCGGTAGTGAGCAGTTCTTC | TRBJ2-1 | TRBV4-1 | NA | NA
CASSMGFWNFTEAFF | TGTGCCAGTAGTATGGGGTTCTGGAATTTCACTGAAGCTTTCTTT | TRBJ1-1 | TRBV19 | NA | NA
CASSSPGQGAHEQYF | TGTGCCAGCTCATCTCCGGGACAGGGCGCCCACGAGCAGTACTTC | TRBJ2-7 | TRBV18 | TRBD1 | NA
CASSLYGTMAAFF | TGTGCCAGCAGCCTATACGGGACTATGGCGGCTTTCTTT | TRBJ1-1 | TRBV12-3/TRBV12-4 | NA | few